This is a list of T cell receptor beta chains from one sample in a study of T cell responses to AZD1222 COVID-19 vaccine. Only in-frame clones appear in the TCRdb table, and some are missing; sequencing was by immunoSEQ multiplex PCR. The sample includes around 140,000 clones, more than 85% of them seen just once. Sample: peripheral blood, taken after recovery from COVID-19. These receptors originate from an adult who had recovered from COVID-19. Both conserved end residues are trimmed from each CDR3.

v_gene,CDR3aa
TRBV7-9,ASSSVEGWGTDTQY
TRBV6-5,ASSYIGLSGYGYT
TRBV6-6,ASSPGRRGRGTDTQY
TRBV10-3,AIGVRINEKLF
TRBV7-8,ASSQWTSGKGGTDTQY
TRBV7-3,ASSANRDSYNEQF
TRBV27,ASRQGPGRNTEAF
TRBV11-2,ASSLWEGYEQY
TRBV24-1,ATSSSSGDEQY
TRBV27,ASSFLPTGLDEKLF